The 10 T cell receptor beta chains listed next were all sequenced from one sample in a study of neurological immune-mediated disorders (dated by TCRdb to between 2017 and 2020). The library was prepared using 5' RACE. Instrument used: Illumina HiSeq 2500. TCRdb trimmed public reads at Q25 via fastp, called clones via MiXCR and kept in-frame beta chains. One record per CDR3 amino acid sequence lists the most common genes and DNA. The sample yields 55,000 to 65,000 distinct CDR3 sequences; around 3.4% were counted once. Jointly, the top ten make up approximately 3.4% of the sample. Sequencing was carried out using PBMCs. Receptors originate from a woman between 25 and 40 years old with multiple sclerosis.

In its sample, this clonotype is medium-sized. In DNA form, the CDR3 reads TGTGCCAGCAGCTGGACTAGCGGGAGGGCCACCGGGGAGCTGTTTTTT. Its translation is CASSWTSGRATGELFF. The gene calls are TRBV7-2 and TRBJ2-2; TRBD2 agrees at 15 bases. This CDR3 spans 16 amino acids. Germline CDR1 and CDR2: SGHTA and FQGNSA. Trimming took 4 bases from V and 4 from J; bases not matched to a gene: 1.

This clonotype occurred a few times. One end of the junction varies from germline; a read error may be responsible. The CDR3 protein is CASSTQGMFQPQNF. In nucleotides, the CDR3 is TGTGCCAGCAGCACACAGGGGATGTTTCAGCCCCAGAATTTT. This chain links TRBV2 with TRBJ1-5; the match to TRBD1 covers 7 bases. CDR1 and CDR2 from the germline V gene are SNHLY and FYNNEI. CDR3 length equals 14 residues.

This clonotype has a count of ten or more. Compared with germline, one end of the junction differs, possibly owing to a read error. The rearrangement uses TRBV7-2 and TRBJ2-1; 11 nucleotides align to TRBD2. This CDR3 has 13 amino acids. CDR1 SGHTA and CDR2 FQGNSA come from the germline V gene. The CDR3 DNA reads TGTGCCAGCAGCGTAGCGGGAGGGTTTGAGCAGTTCTTC. This gives the protein CASSVAGGFEQFF.

This clonotype has a count of ten or more. This chain uses TRBV25-1 with TRBJ2-5; 7 bases fit TRBD1. This CDR3 spans 15 amino acids. Germline assignment: CDR1 MGHDK and CDR2 SYGVNS. The trim removed 3 bases at V and 7 bases at J, leaving 11 bases unmatched. CDR3 protein: CASSDPEGGSRTQYF. The CDR3 nucleotides read TGTGCCAGCAGTGACCCTGAAGGGGGCAGCAGGACCCAGTACTTC.

This clonotype was seen ten or more times. This chain joins TRBV6-5 and TRBJ1-4, with D possibly matching TRBD1 (5 bases). Deletions cut 7 bases from V and 8 bases from J, with 20 bases between. The CDR3 loop spans 15 amino acids. Per the germline V gene, CDR1 is MNHEY and CDR2 is SVGAGI. CDR3 loop: CASTHQGLPYEKLFF. CDR3 bases: TGTGCCAGCACCCACCAGGGCCTCCCCTACGAAAAACTGTTTTTT.

This clonotype was seen many times. This chain uses TRBV6-5 with TRBJ2-3; TRBD2 is a possible D gene (7 bases). Trimming pared 8 bases from V and 6 bases from J, leaving 18 bases between. Looked up from germline, CDR1 is MNHEY and CDR2 is SVGAGI. The CDR3 covers 14 residues. Here the CDR3 reads CASAVGGRGDTQYF. CDR3 DNA: TGTGCCAGCGCCGTCGGGGGGCGCGGTGATACGCAGTATTTT.

J is TRBJ2-2 and V is TRBV14; D uncertain. The CDR3 has 12 amino acids. Germline CDR1 SGHDN, CDR2 FVKESK. V lost 5 bases, J lost 4 bases, and 5 bases lay in between. CDR3 region: CASSNSTGELFF. In DNA, the CDR3 is TGTGCCAGCAGCAATAGCACCGGGGAGCTGTTTTTT.

This chain joins TRBV20-1 and TRBJ2-1; 7 nucleotides line up with TRBD2. This CDR3 has 12 residues. Germline lookup yields CDR1 DFQATT and CDR2 SNEGSKA (reference sequence). The CDR3 bases are TGCAGCAAGCGGGGATCTTACAATGAGCAGTTCTTC. Translating it yields CSKRGSYNEQFF.

This clonotype was recorded many times. V gene TRBV20-1 combines with J gene TRBJ1-2; D unresolved. The germline gives CDR1 DFQATT, CDR2 SNEGSKA (reference sequence). The CDR3 consists of 12 residues. Trimming took 1 base from V and 8 from J, leaving 11 bases between them. As DNA, the CDR3 is TGCAGTGCTAGAGGGGAGAGAGGCGGCTACACCTTC. Amino acids: CSARGERGGYTF.

This clonotype was counted ten times or more. The chain is built from TRBV2 and TRBJ1-5; D gene uncertain. The germline V and J ends were trimmed by 5 bases and 4 bases, with 12 bases remaining between them. Germline V gene data show CDR1 as SNHLY and CDR2 as FYNNEI. This CDR3 region has 14 residues. This CDR3 is CASSPSMGNQPQHF. CDR3 in DNA: TGTGCCAGCAGTCCGTCGATGGGAAATCAGCCCCAGCATTTT.